Many counts were recorded for the clone carrying this TCR beta chain. These data come from a study of T cells after yellow fever vaccination. MiXCR, run by TCRdb on the 5' RACE reads, gives a single entry per CDR3 protein. The sample has 250,000 to 300,000 distinct CDR3 sequences; around 5.3% are singletons. In germline, CDR1 is DFQATT, CDR2 SNEGSKA (reference sequence). The CDR3 extends over 15 amino acids. V was clipped by 5 bases and J by 0 bases, with 11 bases between them. The chain uses TRBV20-1 and TRBJ2-6, with unresolved D. The sequenced sample was CD4+ T cells sorted from PBMCs, obtained on the day of the yellow fever booster vaccination. This receptor was obtained from a man younger than 35 who received the YFV17D yellow fever vaccine. CDR3 loop: CSASGPSSGANVLTF. CDR3 nucleotide sequence: TGCAGTGCTTCCGGACCGTCCTCTGGGGCCAACGTCCTGACTTTC.